This is a list of T cell receptor beta chains from one sample in a study of TIL therapy for anti-PD-1-resistant metastatic lung cancer. Only in-frame clones appear in the TCRdb table, and some are missing; sequencing was by immunoSEQ multiplex PCR. The sample lists under 35,000 clones; around three quarters were seen once. This specimen was blood, taken at baseline. Receptors were obtained from a woman aged 25-85 years with non-small cell lung cancer. Both conserved end residues are part of each CDR3. The D gene is left open where the match is weak.

>NA|TRBJ2-1|TRBV11-2
CASSFYSNNEQFF
TGTGCCAGCAGCTTCTACTCGAACAATGAGCAGTTCTTC
>NA|TRBJ2-3|TRBV20-1
CSASFTDTQYF
TGCAGTGCGTCCTTCACAGATACGCAGTATTTT
>TRBD1|TRBJ2-2|TRBV9
CASSVPQDRGDTGELFF
TGTGCCAGCAGCGTACCTCAGGACAGGGGTGACACCGGGGAGCTGTTTTTT
>NA|TRBJ1-1|TRBV15
CATSRNFPGTEAFF
TGTGCCACCAGCAGGAACTTTCCTGGGACTGAAGCTTTCTTT
>NA|TRBJ2-7|TRBV14
CASSQAGILSEQYF
TGTGCCAGCAGCCAAGCGGGGATTCTTAGCGAGCAGTACTTC
>TRBD2|TRBJ2-2|TRBV14
CASSPRLAGVFSNTGELFF
TGTGCCAGCAGCCCGAGACTAGCGGGAGTATTCTCGAACACCGGGGAGCTGTTTTTT
>NA|TRBJ1-2|TRBV25-1
CASSPAGQGTSGYTF
TGTGCCAGCAGCCCCGCGGGGCAGGGTACATCGGGCTACACCTTC
>NA|TRBJ1-5|TRBV7-9
CASSLVAGGGNQPQHF
TGTGCCAGCAGCTTAGTAGCCGGGGGCGGCAATCAGCCCCAGCATTTT
>NA|TRBJ1-3|TRBV19
CASRPAGERNTIYF
TGTGCCAGTAGGCCGGCAGGGGAACGAAACACCATATATTTT
>TRBD1|TRBJ1-2|TRBV5-1
CASSAGTGYGYTF
TGCGCCAGCAGCGCCGGGACAGGGTATGGCTACACCTTC
>NA|TRBJ2-7|TRBV5-1
CASSQRDTPYEQYF
TGCGCCAGCAGCCAGAGGGACACCCCTTACGAGCAGTACTTC